This T cell receptor beta chain derives from a study of cytomegalovirus exposure and HLA in healthy donors. Study-wide background: A prior analysis found 90 million to 120 million unique TCR beta sequences from 170 million or so T cells.

Germline values: CDR1 SGHTA, CDR2 FQGNSA. V lost 5 bases and J 3 bases, leaving 14 bases between the germline ends. The CDR3 length is 14 residues. PCR used 60 Vbeta primers and 13 Jbeta primers. Assay: immunoSEQ multiplex PCR; the TCRdb copy retains only in-frame clones and omits some. The sample comprises about 190,000 clones, 65% to 80% of which are singletons, and about 4.6% rests with the top ten. General study points: The study recorded 164 TCR beta chains that were cytomegalovirus-associated.

Points on this clone: Its specificity is unknown.

V usage is TRBV7-2 and J usage is TRBJ2-7; possible D gene TRBD2, 5 bases. The receptor comes from a man younger than 45 in good health and CMV-seropositive. Sequencing was carried out using PBMCs. The CDR3 loop reads CASSPRTQNYEQYF. The CDR3 bases are TGTGCCAGCAGCCCGCGGACTCAGAACTACGAGCAGTACTTC.